The 31 T cell receptor beta chains presented below share a single source sample, sequenced in a study of vaccination and CD4 T cells after COVID-19. These receptors lack a known antigen. The Oncomine TCR Beta short-read assay was applied to DNA of cultured CD4+ T cells. MiXCR, applied by TCRdb to the PCR reads, yields one record per CDR3 protein. This sample has thousands of distinct CDR3 sequences, with approximately 52% found just once. Treatment specified: roughly 10-day PBMC culture with coronavirus spike peptide pools or control peptides (ViraFEST assay). Sequencing was carried out using CD4+ T cells from blood, cultured in vitro. Receptors were obtained from a human donor who had recovered from COVID-19.

The chain couples TRBV20-1 to TRBJ2-3; 9 positions agree with TRBD2. The CDR3 length is 15 residues. The J segment lost 3 bases and the V segment lost 3 bases, leaving 7 bases of the junction unmatched. Germline V gives CDR1 DFQATT, CDR2 SNEGSKA (reference sequence). Here the CDR3 reads CSARSSSGKTDTQYF. CDR3 nucleotides: TGCAGTGCTAGGTCATCTAGCGGGAAAACAGATACGCAGTATTTT.

The chain is built from TRBV6-1 and TRBJ2-1; 11 positions match TRBD2. V lost 6 bases, J lost 4 bases, and 5 bases stayed unmatched. Germline assignment: CDR1 MNHNS and CDR2 SASEGT. There are 15 residues in the CDR3. This CDR3 reads CASRASGRSYNEQFF. For the CDR3, the DNA is TGTGCCAGCAGAGCTAGCGGGAGGTCTTACAATGAGCAGTTCTTC.

The rearrangement uses TRBV27 and TRBJ2-1; D not resolved. CDR1 is MNHEY, CDR2 SMNVEV, per germline (reference sequence). The CDR3 is 13 amino acids. Trimming removed 5 bases from V and 8 bases from J, with 13 bases in between. The CDR3 loop is CASSRRRFDEQFF. The CDR3, as DNA: TGTGCCAGCAGTCGCCGACGGTTCGATGAGCAGTTCTTC.

CDR3 loop: CASSLGGPFPETQYF. The CDR3 coding sequence is TGTGCCAGCAGTTTAGGGGGACCTTTCCCCGAGACCCAGTACTTC. The V call is TRBV28, the J call TRBJ2-5; perhaps D is TRBD1 or TRBD2 (5 bases each). Germline loops: CDR1 MDHEN, CDR2 SYDVKM. Deletions cut 2 bases from V and 5 bases from J, with 15 bases between. The CDR3 has 15 residues.

The chain uses TRBV20-1 and TRBJ1-2; weak D call: TRBD1 (5 bases). The V end lost 5 bases, the J end lost 6 bases, and 19 bases lay between the germline ends. Germline values: CDR1 DFQATT, CDR2 SNEGSKA (reference sequence). The CDR3 is 14 amino acids. The CDR3 protein is CSAFRPTGTHGYTF. The CDR3 DNA reads TGCAGTGCTTTCCGCCCAACAGGAACCCATGGCTACACCTTC.

This clonotype was counted a single time. CDR3 in amino acids: CASSGGYIVGGDQAFF. CDR3 in DNA: TGTGCCAGCAGTGGGGGGTATATTGTTGGAGGAGACCAAGCTTTCTTT. The chain uses TRBV2 and TRBJ1-1; tentatively, D is TRBD1 (5 bases). There are 16 residues in the CDR3. The germline V gene encodes CDR1 SNHLY and CDR2 FYNNEI. Trimming cost V 4 bases and J 9 bases, with 24 bases left between them.

The rearrangement joins TRBV7-2 to TRBJ1-5; 7 bases agree with TRBD1. Trimming removed 5 bases from V and 6 bases from J; junction bases left unmatched: 1. Germline CDR1 SGHTA, CDR2 FQGNSA. The CDR3 has 12 residues. The CDR3 sequence: CASSDRAQPQHF. In DNA, the CDR3 is TGTGCCAGCAGCGACAGGGCTCAGCCCCAGCATTTT.

Only a few counts were recorded for this clonotype. The chain carries TRBV6-5 and TRBJ1-2; 8 bases fit TRBD1. Germline V gives CDR1 MNHEY, CDR2 SVGAGI. The junction had 0 bases not matched to a gene; V was cut back by 4 bases and J by 8 bases. The CDR3 contains 11 residues. In DNA, the CDR3 is TGTGCCAGCAGTTCAGGGGGCGGCTACACCTTC. Protein sequence: CASSSGGGYTF.

The chain uses TRBV20-1 and TRBJ2-5; D might be TRBD2 (5 bases). The CDR3 runs 15 residues. CDR1 DFQATT and CDR2 SNEGSKA come from the germline V gene (reference sequence). V shed 3 bases and J shed 5 bases, with 19 bases lying between them. CDR3 loop: CSASAAGHPRETQYF. CDR3 DNA sequence: TGCAGTGCTAGCGCGGCGGGCCATCCACGGGAGACCCAGTACTTC.

The chain joins TRBV5-4 to TRBJ2-5; TRBD2 is a possible D gene (5 bases). CDR1 is SGHNT, CDR2 YYREEE, per germline (reference sequence). The CDR3 is 18 residues long. Trimming shortened V by 4 bases and J by 4 bases, and 26 bases separated the two germline ends. The CDR3 DNA reads TGTGCCAGCAGCCCCGGGGTTTCCAATACGAAATCCCCAGAGACCCAGTACTTC. Its protein product is CASSPGVSNTKSPETQYF.

This chain's CDR3 is CASSIGSGHNQPQHF. The CDR3 DNA reads as TGTGCCAGTAGTATAGGTTCAGGGCATAATCAGCCCCAGCATTTT. V gene TRBV19 combines with J gene TRBJ1-5, with TRBD1 as a possible D gene (5 bases). CDR1 LNHDA and CDR2 SQIVND come from the germline V gene (reference sequence). This CDR3 is built from 15 residues. Trimming took 1 base from V and 4 from J, leaving 11 bases between them.

This chain links TRBV7-8 with TRBJ2-1; D unclear. CDR1 and CDR2 (germline): SGHVS, FQNEAQ. The CDR3 runs 11 residues. The V and J ends lost 3 bases and 5 bases respectively, with 2 bases between them. CDR3 nucleotide sequence: TGTGCCAGCAGCTTCGACAATGAGCAGTTCTTC. This sequence encodes CASSFDNEQFF.

The chain is built from TRBV18 and TRBJ2-3, with a tentative D call TRBD1 (6 bases). The CDR3 is 13 residues long. CDR1 and CDR2 (germline): KGHSH, LQKENI. V shed 8 bases and J shed 3 bases, with 12 bases lying between them. The CDR3 here is CASLPRGTDTQYF. In DNA, the CDR3 is TGTGCCAGCCTCCCCAGGGGTACAGATACGCAGTATTTT.

The rearrangement links TRBV20-1 to TRBJ1-5, with 12 nucleotides matching TRBD1. This CDR3 has 13 amino acids. Per germline, CDR1 DFQATT and CDR2 SNEGSKA (reference sequence). The trim removed 5 bases at V and 15 bases at J, leaving 11 bases unmatched. The CDR3 sequence is CSALRDRGRLGHF. The CDR3, as DNA: TGCAGTGCTCTCAGGGACAGGGGGCGCCTGGGGCATTTT.

This clonotype was seen more than once but under ten times. The rearrangement uses TRBV6-2 or TRBV6-3 and TRBJ2-5, with D perhaps TRBD2 (5 bases). Trimming removed 6 bases at V and 1 base at J, with 9 bases between. The CDR3 is 13 residues long. The germline V gene has CDR1 MNHEY and CDR2 SVGEGT. The CDR3 DNA is TGTGCCAGCAGGAGGGAGCCCCAAGAGACCCAGTACTTC. It is translated as CASRREPQETQYF.

The V gene is TRBV2, the J gene TRBJ1-5; no clear D. The CDR3 is 15 amino acids. Germline CDR1 and CDR2: SNHLY and FYNNEI. V was cut by 2 bases and J by 1 base, with 9 bases left in between. The CDR3 loop is CASSESGQSNQPQHF. The CDR3 coding sequence is TGTGCCAGCAGTGAATCTGGGCAGAGCAATCAGCCCCAGCATTTT.

By share, this clonotype ranks as large. V and J are TRBV15 and TRBJ2-5; D is uncertain. Per the germline V gene, CDR1 is LNHNV and CDR2 is YYDKDF (reference sequence). V was cut by 3 bases and J by 5 bases, with 10 bases left in between. The CDR3 contains 13 residues. CDR3 region: CATSSYMGETQYF. The CDR3 DNA is TGTGCCACCAGCAGCTACATGGGGGAGACCCAGTACTTC.

CDR3 region: CASSLVGWDSPLHF. As DNA, the CDR3 is TGTGCCAGCAGCTTAGTGGGGTGGGATTCACCCCTCCACTTT. The rearrangement links TRBV7-2 to TRBJ1-6; no clear D gene. V was shortened by 1 base and J by 8 bases, with 9 bases between the two germline ends. Germline V gene lookup returns CDR1 SGHTA and CDR2 FQGNSA. The CDR3 covers 14 residues.

This clonotype was recorded once. The genes are TRBV20-1 and TRBJ1-4, with D possibly matching TRBD1 (5 bases). Germline V lookup: CDR1 DFQATT, CDR2 SNEGSKA (reference sequence). The length of the CDR3 is 18 residues. Trimming stripped 3 bases from V and 5 bases from J, with 25 bases between. CDR3 in DNA: TGCAGTGCTAGGAAAGGCAGGGATCGGATCGGCGGGAATGAAAAACTGTTTTTT. Translated: CSARKGRDRIGGNEKLFF.

V usage is TRBV20-1 and J usage is TRBJ2-1; no definite D call. Germline V lookup: CDR1 DFQATT, CDR2 SNEGSKA (reference sequence). The length of the CDR3 is 15 residues. Trimming shortened V by 3 bases and J by 0 bases, and 12 bases separated the two germline ends. The CDR3 spells CSASELPSSYNEQFF. Here the CDR3 DNA reads TGCAGTGCTAGCGAGCTCCCGAGCTCCTACAATGAGCAGTTCTTC.

V and J are TRBV15 and TRBJ2-5; D is undetermined. CDR3 size: 16 residues. Deletions cut 3 bases from V and 0 bases from J, with 14 bases between. Germline loops: CDR1 LNHNV, CDR2 YYDKDF (reference sequence). This CDR3 is CATSRIGRQYQETQYF. The CDR3 bases are TGTGCCACCAGCAGGATCGGACGCCAGTACCAAGAGACCCAGTACTTC.

The chain joins TRBV7-2 to TRBJ2-3; 14 nucleotides match TRBD2. There are 19 residues in the CDR3. Per the germline V gene, CDR1 is SGHTA and CDR2 is FQGNSA. V was pared by 2 bases and J by 7 bases, with 14 bases of the junction left unmatched. The CDR3 is CASSLILGTSGSPPYTQYF. Written as DNA, the CDR3 is TGTGCCAGCAGCTTAATCCTTGGGACTAGCGGGAGCCCCCCATATACGCAGTATTTT.

This clonotype has just one count. This chain links TRBV20-1 with TRBJ2-1; 10 bases fit TRBD2. The CDR3 has 17 amino acids. The germline gives CDR1 DFQATT, CDR2 SNEGSKA (reference sequence). V lost 0 bases and J lost 3; bases outside the gene matches: 8. The CDR3 spells CSARDPTSGASYNEQFF. Written as DNA, the CDR3 is TGCAGTGCTAGAGATCCCACTAGCGGGGCAAGCTACAATGAGCAGTTCTTC.

The chain is built from TRBV12-3 or TRBV12-4 and TRBJ1-5; D perhaps matches TRBD1 (5 bases). The CDR3 runs to 15 residues. V was trimmed by 5 bases and J by 0 bases, leaving 11 bases between them. For the CDR3, the DNA is TGTGCCAGCAGTCCTGGGGGTTTTAGCAATCAGCCCCAGCATTTT. It encodes CASSPGGFSNQPQHF.

The chain couples TRBV20-1 to TRBJ2-7, with 12 bases that match TRBD1. The CDR3 is made up of 15 amino acids. Germline assignment: CDR1 DFQATT and CDR2 SNEGSKA (reference sequence). V dropped 0 bases and J dropped 7; count of bases not matched to a gene: 7. The CDR3 protein is CSARDYRDRGLEQYF. The CDR3 nucleotides read TGCAGTGCTAGAGACTACCGGGACAGGGGGCTTGAGCAGTACTTC.

The CDR3 loop is CASSLVGRGHADTEAFF. The CDR3, as DNA: TGTGCCAGCAGCTTAGTAGGCAGGGGGCACGCGGACACTGAAGCTTTCTTT. J is TRBJ1-1 and V is TRBV11-2; the match to TRBD1 covers 8 bases. This CDR3 comprises 17 residues. Germline values: CDR1 SGHAT, CDR2 FQNNGV. Losses at the gene ends were 1 base for V and 3 bases for J; bases not matched to a gene: 10.

The chain has TRBV6-1 and TRBJ2-1; D perhaps matches TRBD1 (6 bases). The CDR3 runs 15 residues. Trimming took 1 base from V and 7 from J, leaving 14 bases between them. CDR1 and CDR2 (germline): MNHNS, SASEGT. CDR3 protein: CASSEVWQGSNEQFF. Here the CDR3 DNA reads TGTGCCAGCAGTGAAGTATGGCAGGGGTCGAATGAGCAGTTCTTC.

V usage is TRBV7-9 and J usage is TRBJ2-5, with TRBD2 matching 10 bases. The CDR3 is 17 amino acids. Trimming removed 4 bases from V and 10 bases from J; junction bases left unmatched: 18. Germline CDR1 SEHNR, CDR2 FQNEAQ (reference sequence). CDR3 in DNA: TGTGCCAGCAGCTCGGACAGAGCGGGAGGGCCGAGAATTGTCCAGTACTTC. Amino acid sequence: CASSSDRAGGPRIVQYF.

The chain combines TRBV6-1 with TRBJ2-1; a possible D gene is TRBD1 (6 bases). The V and J ends lost 5 bases and 6 bases respectively, with 17 bases between them. CDR1 MNHNS and CDR2 SASEGT come from the germline V gene. There are 15 residues in the CDR3. The CDR3 protein is CASSLQGYSGNEQFF. CDR3 DNA: TGTGCCAGCAGTCTACAGGGTTATTCGGGCAATGAGCAGTTCTTC.

The genes are TRBV29-1 and TRBJ2-7; D gene uncertain. With 6 bases removed from V and 2 bases from J, the gap between germline ends came to 8 bases. CDR1 and CDR2 from the germline V gene are SQVTM and ANQGSEA. This CDR3 is built from 11 residues. The CDR3 DNA reads TGCAGCGTGAGTGATACCTACGAGCAGTACTTC. It is translated as CSVSDTYEQYF.

The V gene is TRBV11-2, the J gene TRBJ2-1; 13 positions agree with TRBD2. V dropped 1 base and J dropped 10; count of bases not matched to a gene: 10. CDR1 and CDR2 from the germline V gene are SGHAT and FQNNGV. The CDR3 runs 17 residues. The CDR3 coding sequence is TGTGCCAGCAGCTTAGCCCTGACTAGCGGGGGGATGGGGGAGCAGTTCTTC. Protein product: CASSLALTSGGMGEQFF. Complete variable domain (other parts from reference TRBV11-2 and TRBJ2-1): EAGVAQSPRYKIIEKRQSVAFWCNPISGHATLYWYQQILGQGPKLLIQFQNNGVVDDSQLPKDRFSAERLKGVDSTLKIQPAKLEDSAVYLCASSLALTSGGMGEQFFGPGTRLTVL.